This TCR beta chain was sequenced for a study of cytomegalovirus exposure and HLA in healthy donors. The primer mix had 60 Vbeta and 13 Jbeta primers. Clones were read by immunoSEQ multiplex PCR, and TCRdb kept only the in-frame ones, dropping some. The sample carries around 150,000 clones, 75% to 90% recorded once. Details on this clone: Its antigen remains unknown.

Germline V lookup: CDR1 MNHEY, CDR2 SMNVEV (reference sequence). Germline trimming cut 3 bases from V and 6 bases from J; bases unmatched to any gene: 2. This CDR3 region has 13 residues. Study-level results: Reportedly, fewer N-insertions than the 666-donor mean appeared in an Asian-associated ancestry cluster in a later analysis. More than 15,000 TCR beta sequences were associated with HLA alleles at 0.05 false discovery rate in a later analysis.

The rearrangement links TRBV27 to TRBJ2-1; 7 bases are shared with TRBD2. The source of this sequence is a human donor in good health. The sample comprised PBMCs. This chain's CDR3 is CASSLERGNEQFF. CDR3 bases: TGTGCCAGCAGTTTGGAGCGGGGCAATGAGCAGTTCTTC.